The clone carrying this T cell receptor beta chain was observed many times. This CDR3 spans 13 amino acids. The V end lost 5 bases, the J end lost 10 bases, and 17 bases lay between the germline ends. CDR1 is SGHTA, CDR2 FQGNSA, per germline. This sample was taken from a study of Graves' ophthalmopathy and Graves' hyperthyroidism. Overall study context: Peripheral blood sampling occurred at initial diagnosis, before any treatment.

RNA transcripts were the source from which TCR beta CDR3 regions were amplified. HTBI-primed RT-PCR formed the first round, and a multiplex PCR formed the second. TCRdb re-called the multiplex PCR reads with MiXCR, one entry per CDR3 protein. The table shows a few hundred thousand distinct CDR3 sequences, with roughly 18% occurring only once. The sequenced sample was peripheral blood. V and J are TRBV7-2 and TRBJ1-1, with D hard to call. The TCR was taken from a woman aged 18-29 years with Graves' ophthalmopathy. The CDR3 nucleotides are TGTGCCAGCAGCCCTAGTCATGACCCGCCAGCTTTCTTT. As protein: CASSPSHDPPAFF.